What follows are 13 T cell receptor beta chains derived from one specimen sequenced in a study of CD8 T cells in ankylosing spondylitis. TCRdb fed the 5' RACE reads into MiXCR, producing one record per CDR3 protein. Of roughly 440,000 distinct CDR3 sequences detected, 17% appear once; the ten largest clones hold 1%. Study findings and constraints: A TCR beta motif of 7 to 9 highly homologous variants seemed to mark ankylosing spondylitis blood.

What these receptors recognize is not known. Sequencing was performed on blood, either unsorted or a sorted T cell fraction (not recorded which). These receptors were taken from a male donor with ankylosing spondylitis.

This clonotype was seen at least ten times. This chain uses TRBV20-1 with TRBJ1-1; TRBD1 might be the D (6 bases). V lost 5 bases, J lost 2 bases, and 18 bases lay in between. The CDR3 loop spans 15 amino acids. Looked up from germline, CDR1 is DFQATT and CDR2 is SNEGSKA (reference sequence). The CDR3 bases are TGCAGTGCTGCCAACCAGGGGCAGGGTAACACTGAAGCTTTCTTT. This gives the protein CSAANQGQGNTEAFF.

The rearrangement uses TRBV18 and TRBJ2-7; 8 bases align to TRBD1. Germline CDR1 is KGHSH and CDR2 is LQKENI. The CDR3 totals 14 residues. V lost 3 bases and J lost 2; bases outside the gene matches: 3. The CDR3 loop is CASSPGTGPYEQYF. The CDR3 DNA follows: TGTGCCAGCTCACCCGGGACAGGCCCCTACGAGCAGTACTTC.

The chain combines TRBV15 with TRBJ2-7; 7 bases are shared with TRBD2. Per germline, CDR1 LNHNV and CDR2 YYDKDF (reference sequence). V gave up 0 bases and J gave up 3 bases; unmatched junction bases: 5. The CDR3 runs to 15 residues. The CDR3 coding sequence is TGTGCCACCAGCAGAGAAGGCGGCGGGGGCTACGAGCAGTACTTC. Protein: CATSREGGGGYEQYF.

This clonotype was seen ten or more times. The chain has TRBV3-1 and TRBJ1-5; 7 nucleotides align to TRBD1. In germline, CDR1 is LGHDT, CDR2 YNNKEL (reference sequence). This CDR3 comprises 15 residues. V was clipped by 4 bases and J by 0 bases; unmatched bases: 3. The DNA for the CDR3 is TGTGCCAGCAGCCGAGACAGGGCTAGCAATCAGCCCCAGCATTTT. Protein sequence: CASSRDRASNQPQHF. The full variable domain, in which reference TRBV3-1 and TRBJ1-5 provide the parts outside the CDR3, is DTAVSQTPKYLVTQMGNDKSIKCEQNLGHDTMYWYKQDSKKFLKIMFSYNNKELIINETVPNRFSPKSPDKAHLNLHINSLELGDSAVYFCASSRDRASNQPQHFGDGTRLSIL.

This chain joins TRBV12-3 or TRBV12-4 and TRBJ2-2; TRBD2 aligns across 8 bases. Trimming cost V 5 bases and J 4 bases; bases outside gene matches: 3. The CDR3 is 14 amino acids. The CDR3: CASSVSGITGELFF. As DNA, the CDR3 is TGTGCCAGCAGTGTTAGCGGGATCACCGGGGAGCTGTTTTTT.

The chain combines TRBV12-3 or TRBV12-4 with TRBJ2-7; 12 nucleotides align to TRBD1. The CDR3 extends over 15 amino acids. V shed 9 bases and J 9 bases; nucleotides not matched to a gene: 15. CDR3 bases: TGTGCCAGAGCCCAACCGGGACAGGGGGCCTACACGCAGTACTTC. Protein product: CARAQPGQGAYTQYF.

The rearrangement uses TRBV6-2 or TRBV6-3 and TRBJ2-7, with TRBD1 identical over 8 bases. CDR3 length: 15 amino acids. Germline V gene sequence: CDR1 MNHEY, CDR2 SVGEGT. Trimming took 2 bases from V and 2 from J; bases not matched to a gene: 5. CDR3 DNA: TGTGCCAGCAGTTACAGGCCGGGACAGGCCTACGAGCAGTACTTC. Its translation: CASSYRPGQAYEQYF.

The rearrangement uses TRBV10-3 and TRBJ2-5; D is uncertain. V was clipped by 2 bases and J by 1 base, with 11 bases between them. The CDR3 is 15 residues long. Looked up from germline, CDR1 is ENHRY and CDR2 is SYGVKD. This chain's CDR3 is CAISEGMATQETQYF. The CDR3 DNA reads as TGTGCCATCAGTGAGGGGATGGCTACCCAAGAGACCCAGTACTTC.

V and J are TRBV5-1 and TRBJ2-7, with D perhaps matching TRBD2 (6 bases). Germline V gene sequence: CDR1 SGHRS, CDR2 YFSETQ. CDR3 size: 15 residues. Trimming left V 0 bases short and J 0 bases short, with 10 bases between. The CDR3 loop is CASSLVGGYSYEQYF. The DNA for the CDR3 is TGCGCCAGCAGCTTGGTGGGAGGCTACTCCTACGAGCAGTACTTC.

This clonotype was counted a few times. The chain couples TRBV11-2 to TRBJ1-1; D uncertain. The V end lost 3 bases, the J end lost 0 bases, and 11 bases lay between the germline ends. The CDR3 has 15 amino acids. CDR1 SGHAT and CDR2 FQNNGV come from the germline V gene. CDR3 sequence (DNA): TGTGCCAGCAGCTTTCTGGACTATCTGAACACTGAAGCTTTCTTT. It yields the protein CASSFLDYLNTEAFF.

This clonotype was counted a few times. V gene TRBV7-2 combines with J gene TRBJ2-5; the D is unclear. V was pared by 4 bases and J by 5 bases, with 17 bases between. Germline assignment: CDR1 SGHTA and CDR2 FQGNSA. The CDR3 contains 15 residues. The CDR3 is CASSSRRVEVETQYF. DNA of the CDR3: TGTGCCAGCAGCTCCCGTCGGGTTGAGGTGGAGACCCAGTACTTC.

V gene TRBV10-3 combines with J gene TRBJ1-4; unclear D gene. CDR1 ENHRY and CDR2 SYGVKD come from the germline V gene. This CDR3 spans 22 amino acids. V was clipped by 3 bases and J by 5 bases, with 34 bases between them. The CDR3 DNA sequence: TGTGCCATCAGTGAAAGGCGGCCGTACCCGGGCCCGATGAAGCGGGAGAATGAAAAACTGTTTTTT. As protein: CAISERRPYPGPMKRENEKLFF.

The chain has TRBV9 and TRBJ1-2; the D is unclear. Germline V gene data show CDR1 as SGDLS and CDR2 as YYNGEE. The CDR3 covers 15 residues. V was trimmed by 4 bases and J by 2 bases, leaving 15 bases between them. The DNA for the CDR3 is TGTGCCAGCAGCCCCACAAGTGAACCAAACTATGGCTACACCTTC. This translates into CASSPTSEPNYGYTF.